This T cell receptor beta chain comes out of a study of T-cell reconstitution after alpha-beta-depleted transplantation in children. Overall study results and limits: Reports say that about two months after transplant, the alpha-beta T cells came out of several hundred graft clones that had expanded. The main origin of T-cell counts and diversity one year after transplant was newly produced T cells.

The CDR3 spans 16 residues. V was shortened by 0 bases and J by 6 bases, with 15 bases between the two germline ends. Germline-derived CDR1 and CDR2 are SGHKS and YYEKEE (reference sequence). The table lists this clonotype with many counts. Its antigen is unidentified. The TCRbeta library incorporated unique molecular identifiers. TCRdb re-called the PCR reads through MiXCR, storing one row per CDR3 protein. In the table there are about 260,000 distinct CDR3 sequences, around 7.5% of which are singletons. The receptor was derived from a male patient between 10 and 17 years old who had a stem cell transplant for acute lymphoblastic leukemia, so the T cells may come from the graft donor. This chain connects TRBV5-5 to TRBJ2-2; possibly TRBD2 for D (6 bases). The specimen comprised PBMCs, mostly from graft donor cells, sampled 180 days after TCRalphabeta/CD19-depleted stem cell transplant. The CDR3: CASSLVLAPAPGELFF. CDR3 nucleotides: TGTGCCAGCAGCTTGGTCCTAGCGCCCGCCCCCGGGGAGCTGTTTTTT. The whole variable domain, filled in from reference TRBV5-5 and TRBJ2-2, reads DAGVTQSPTHLIKTRGQQVTLRCSPISGHKSVSWYQQVLGQGPQFIFQYYEKEERGRGNFPDRFSARQFPNYSSELNVNALLLGDSALYLCASSLVLAPAPGELFFGEGSRLTVL.